This T cell receptor (beta chain) is from a study of patients and donors after allogeneic stem cell transplantation. The V gene lost 6 bases and the J gene lost 5 bases, with 17 bases spanning the gap. This CDR3 has 14 residues. CDR1 and CDR2 from the germline V gene are MNHEY and SMNVEV (reference sequence). TCRdb processed the RT-PCR reads anew with MiXCR; each CDR3 protein has one entry. Of some 960,000 distinct CDR3 sequences detected, more than 15% appear once; the ten largest clones hold 5% to 6.5%. The sample holds many counts of this clonotype. This receptor was obtained from a human donor who was either an allogeneic HSCT recipient or a stem cell or donor lymphocyte infusion donor (not recorded which). It is not recorded whose cells these are; they may come from a transplant donor. This chain connects TRBV27 to TRBJ2-7, with D possibly TRBD2 on 6 matching bases. Material for sequencing was blood, either unsorted or a sorted T cell fraction (not recorded which). CDR3 sequence: CASSQWAGTHEQYF. The CDR3, as DNA: TGTGCCAGCAGCCAATGGGCAGGGACTCACGAGCAGTACTTC.